This paragraph covers one TCR beta chain sequence. CDR1 MGHRA and CDR2 YSYEKL come from the germline V gene. This CDR3 spans 14 amino acids. Trimming stripped 2 bases from V and 2 bases from J, with 8 bases between. This entry comes from a study of blood T cell repertoires in COVID-19. As for the study in general: Samples came from the United States, Italy and Spain, spanning acute and convalescent COVID-19. The analysed material was cDNA or gDNA that came from T cells, B-cell-depleted T cells, or PBMCs.

In the original workflow: By means of reference gene primer amplification, nucleated cell counts were estimated. Sequencing was performed with immunoSEQ multiplex PCR; in TCRdb, only in-frame clones are kept and a portion is missing. V and J calls and clone size are given by that table; D and trimming were obtained from the DNA. The table has some 68,000 clones, approximately 87% seen once. This chain links TRBV4-1 with TRBJ2-3, with D perhaps TRBD2 (6 bases). The sample consisted of peripheral blood. The clonotype was recovered from a man aged 50 to 60 with active COVID-19. The chain's CDR3 is CASSQSGFTDTQYF. CDR3 nucleotide sequence: TGCGCCAGCAGCCAAAGCGGGTTCACAGATACGCAGTATTTT.